This T cell receptor beta chain was captured in a study of cytomegalovirus exposure and HLA in healthy donors. Study summary: The study placed around 80% of its 350 to 400 genotyped donors in the Caucasian-associated ancestry cluster.

PCR was performed using 60 Vbeta and 13 Jbeta primers. Measured with immunoSEQ multiplex PCR; TCRdb has only the in-frame clones, and not every one. Among tens of thousands of clones listed, about 73% were seen once. Germline-derived CDR1 and CDR2 are KGHSH and LQKENI. The CDR3 spans 11 residues. Trimming pared 2 bases from V and 8 bases from J, leaving 6 bases between. The study, taken as a whole, reports: Common viral pathogens seemed to be connected with several of the most significant clusters, according to a later analysis. Donors belonging to an Asian-associated ancestry cluster reportedly showed fewer N-insertions in productive TCRs than the approximately 690-donor mean, according to what a later analysis found. A later analysis found that most CMV-associated TCR beta chains appeared HLA-restricted.

About this clone: The antigen remains unidentified.

Sequencing input: PBMCs. V usage is TRBV18 and J usage is TRBJ1-1, with D perhaps matching TRBD1 (6 bases). The receptor comes from a woman in her twenties or thirties in good health and CMV-seronegative. The CDR3 DNA reads as TGTGCCAGCTCACCAGGGACAGAAGCTTTCTTT. The encoded protein is CASSPGTEAFF.